This T cell receptor (beta chain) was captured by sequencing in a study of beta chain features in type 1 diabetes (dated by TCRdb to between 2018 and 2020). Describing the broader study: Mean age, gender distribution, total cell number and subset yield did not differ between patients and healthy donors. In the study, TCRB repertoires of sorted circulating CD4+ T cell subsets from recently diagnosed type 1 diabetes patients were compared with those of matched healthy donors. Regulatory and stem cell-like memory subsets were isolated from only 8 patients and roughly 8 healthy donors, whereas naive and central memory subsets came from all 30 or so donors. A total of 85 million to 140 million sorted cells were examined across all samples, and a strong correlation was observed between cell number per subset and RNA yield. What the study reported, not specific to this receptor: Shorter templates might have been favored by PCR, but patient and control samples were amplified and corrected together, so both groups would have been affected equally by any skew. In all four CD4+ subsets, TCRB CDR3 length was moderately but significantly shorter in type 1 diabetes patients. The naive, central memory and regulatory TCRB repertoires appeared to resemble one another more closely among patients than among healthy donors. Because cDNA was sequenced instead of genomic DNA, activated cells with high expression could be over-represented, although the groups did not differ in activation or CD3 levels. HLA sub-analyses involved small numbers of individuals, so any influence of HLA type on TCRB rearrangement remained unresolved. At VDJ recombination sites, type 1 diabetes patients had fewer insertions and more deleted nucleotides, which implies abnormalities in thymic rearrangement.

Each donor gave one peripheral blood draw, averaging around 120 mL, which was collected into heparinised tubes. Naive, central memory, regulatory and stem cell-like memory CD4+ T cells were sorted on a BD FACSAria II using a panel including CD45RO, CCR7, CD25, CD127, CD95 and CD27. Every sorted population had a purity above 98%. PBMCs were isolated immediately by Lymphoprep density gradient centrifugation and stained directly without culture. Samples were stained and sorted in pairs, with one healthy donor and one patient per experiment, so that batch effects were minimized. To note about this clone: Its target antigen remains unknown. No base quality information exists; no much larger clone differs at one position.

Reading the germline V gene gives CDR1 SQVTM and CDR2 ANQGSEA. Spanning cysteine to phenylalanine, the CDR3 consists of 17 amino acids. CDR3 DNA only is kept here, 51 bases in frame from base 1. Germline trimming: 4 bases from V, 7 bases from J; junction bases outside gene matches: 15. The High Capacity cDNA Reverse Transcription Kit was used to reverse transcribe all of the isolated RNA, meaning that expressed TCRB transcripts were what got sequenced. Naive, central memory and regulatory T cell samples underwent deep immunoSEQ sequencing, averaging approximately 3.5 million total reads per sample. Sorted cells were lysed in RLT buffer, and RNA was extracted using DNase-treated RNeasy Micro or Mini kits according to cell number. To prevent cross-contamination, every cell subset was processed on its own, while patient and healthy donor samples were processed together. The immunoSEQ multiplex PCR was used to amplify TCRB sequences from cDNA, yielding 87-bp fragments that span the CDR3 region. Sequencing of the amplicons was done on the Illumina HiSeq platform. The study's processing was this. Synthetic template baselines were used to correct PCR bias computationally, reads within Hamming distance 2 were collapsed together, and singletons that could not be merged were discarded. Reads were aligned against IMGT so that V, D and J genes, CDR3 length and insertions or deletions at six rearrangement sites could be assigned. Within each subset, clonotype counts were normalized to the number of sorted cells before true diversity and Gini coefficients were calculated with the tcR R package. The overlap coefficient, calculated on TCRB nucleotide sequences, was used to quantify repertoire sharing. As a proxy for the pre-selection repertoire, out-of-frame TCRB sequences from naive cells were analyzed. The source is immuneACCESS, and TCRdb retained only in-frame sequences with V and J called. Part of the clones is not carried over; for the studies checked, unresolved V genes explain less than half of this, and the remainder is unexplained. Clonal size and the V and J genes are those of that table, whereas D and trimming came from the DNA. Within this sample are hundreds of thousands of clones, with around an eighth of them counted one time only. The top ten hold roughly 0.04% of the sample.

The sequence links TRBV29-1 to TRBJ2-1, and 11 junction bases match TRBD2. The source material was naive CD4+ T cells from blood. The cell subset or site label of this sample denotes: true naive CD4+ T cells. This clonotype was sampled from a man aged 18-30 years with type 1 diabetes. The DNA is TGCAGCGTTGCTTCTAGCGGGGGGAGGAATTCCGCTAATGAGCAGTTCTTC. This is translated as CSVASSGGRNSANEQFF.